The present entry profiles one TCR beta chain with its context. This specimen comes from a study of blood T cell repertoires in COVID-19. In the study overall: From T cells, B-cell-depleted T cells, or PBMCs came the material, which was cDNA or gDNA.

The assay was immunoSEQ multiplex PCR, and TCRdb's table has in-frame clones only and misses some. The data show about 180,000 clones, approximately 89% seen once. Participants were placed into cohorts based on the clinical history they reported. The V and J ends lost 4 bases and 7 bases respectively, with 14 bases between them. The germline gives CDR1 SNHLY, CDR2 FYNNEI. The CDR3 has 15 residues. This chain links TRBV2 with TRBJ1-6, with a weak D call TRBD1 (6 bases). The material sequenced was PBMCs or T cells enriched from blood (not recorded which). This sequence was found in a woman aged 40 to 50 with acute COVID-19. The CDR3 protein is CASSAKDRGNSPLHF. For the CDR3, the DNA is TGTGCCAGCAGTGCGAAGGACAGAGGGAATTCACCCCTCCACTTT.